The present entry profiles one T cell receptor beta chain with its context. Original handling: Cell counts per sample came from amplifying reference gene primers. The method was immunoSEQ multiplex PCR; TCRdb's version includes in-frame clones alone and lacks a portion of them. V, J and clone size derive from that table, while D and trimming were established from the DNA sequence. The table records 150,000 or so clones, 87% of them present only once. The sample belongs to a study of blood T cell repertoires in COVID-19. At the level of the study: COVID-19 samples collected from the United States, Italy and Spain covered acute and convalescent phases. T cells, B-cell-depleted T cells, or PBMCs supplied cDNA or gDNA.

The CDR3 has 18 residues. CDR1 and CDR2 from the germline V gene are LNHNV and YYDKDF (reference sequence). After removal of 1 base from V and 0 bases from J, the junction contained 9 bases not matched to a gene. The receptor was isolated from a man aged 80 or over with acute or convalescent COVID-19. The rearrangement uses TRBV15 and TRBJ2-3; TRBD2 matches at 8 bases. The specimen was peripheral blood. The CDR3 reads CATSRGAGVDPSTDTQYF. As DNA, the CDR3 is TGTGCCACCAGCAGAGGAGCGGGGGTAGACCCTAGCACAGATACGCAGTATTTT.